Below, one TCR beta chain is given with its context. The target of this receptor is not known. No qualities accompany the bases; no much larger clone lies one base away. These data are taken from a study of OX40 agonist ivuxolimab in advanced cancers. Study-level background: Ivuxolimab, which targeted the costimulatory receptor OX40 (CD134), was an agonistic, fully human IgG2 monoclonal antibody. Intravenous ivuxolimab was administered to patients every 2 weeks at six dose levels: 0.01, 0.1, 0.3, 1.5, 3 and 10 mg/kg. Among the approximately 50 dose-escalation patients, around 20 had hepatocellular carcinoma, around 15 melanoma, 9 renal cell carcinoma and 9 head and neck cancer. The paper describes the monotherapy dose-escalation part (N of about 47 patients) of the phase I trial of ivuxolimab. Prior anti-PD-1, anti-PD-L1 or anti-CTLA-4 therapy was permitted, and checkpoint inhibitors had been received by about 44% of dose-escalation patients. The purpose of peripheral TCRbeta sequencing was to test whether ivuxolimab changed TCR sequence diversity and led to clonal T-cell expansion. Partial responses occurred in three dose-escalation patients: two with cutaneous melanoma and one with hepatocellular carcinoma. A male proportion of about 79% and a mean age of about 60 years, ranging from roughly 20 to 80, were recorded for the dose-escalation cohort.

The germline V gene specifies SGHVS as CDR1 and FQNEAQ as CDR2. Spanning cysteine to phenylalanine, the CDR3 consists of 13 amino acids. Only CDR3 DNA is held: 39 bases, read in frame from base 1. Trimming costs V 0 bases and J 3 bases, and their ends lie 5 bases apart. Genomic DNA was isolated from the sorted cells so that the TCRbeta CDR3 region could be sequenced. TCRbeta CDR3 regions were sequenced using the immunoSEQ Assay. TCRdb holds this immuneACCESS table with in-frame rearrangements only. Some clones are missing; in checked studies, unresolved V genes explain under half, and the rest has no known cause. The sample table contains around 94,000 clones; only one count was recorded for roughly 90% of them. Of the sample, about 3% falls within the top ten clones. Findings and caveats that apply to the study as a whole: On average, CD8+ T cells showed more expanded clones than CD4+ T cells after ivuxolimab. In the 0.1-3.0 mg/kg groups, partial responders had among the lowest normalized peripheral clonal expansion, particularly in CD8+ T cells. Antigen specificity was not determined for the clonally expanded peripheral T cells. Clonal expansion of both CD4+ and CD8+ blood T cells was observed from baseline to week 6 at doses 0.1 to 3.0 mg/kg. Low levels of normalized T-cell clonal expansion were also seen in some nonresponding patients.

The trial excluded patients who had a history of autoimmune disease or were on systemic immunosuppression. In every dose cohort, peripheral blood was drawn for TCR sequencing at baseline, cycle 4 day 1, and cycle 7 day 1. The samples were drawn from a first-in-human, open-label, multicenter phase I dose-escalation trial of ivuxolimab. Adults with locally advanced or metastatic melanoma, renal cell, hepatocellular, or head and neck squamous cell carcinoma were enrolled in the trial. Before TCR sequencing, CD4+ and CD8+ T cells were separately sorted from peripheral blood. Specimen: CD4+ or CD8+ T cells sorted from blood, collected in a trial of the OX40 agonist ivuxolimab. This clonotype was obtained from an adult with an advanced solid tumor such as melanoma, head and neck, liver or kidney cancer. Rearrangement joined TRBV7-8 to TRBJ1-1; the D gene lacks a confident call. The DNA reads TGTGCCAGCAGCTTAGCGAGATACACTGAAGCTTTCTTT. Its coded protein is CASSLARYTEAFF.